This is a list of T cell receptor beta chains from one sample in a study of T cell responses to AZD1222 COVID-19 vaccine. Generated by immunoSEQ multiplex PCR, the TCRdb table keeps only in-frame clones and is missing some. The sample lists about 60,000 clones; roughly 87% were seen once. Sequencing was performed on peripheral blood, taken on day 0 of AZD1222 vaccination. These receptors originate from an adult in good health. Both conserved end residues are part of each CDR3. The order of the fields is V gene, clone size, J gene, D gene, CDR3 DNA, CDR3 protein. The D gene is left open where the match is weak. Rows may omit the clone size; those that give it use once, few, many or a size class.

TRBV10-3	NA	TRBJ1-2	NA	TGTGCCATCACAGGGAACTATGGCTACACCTTC	CAITGNYGYTF
TRBV5-1	NA	TRBJ2-7	TRBD2	TGCGCCAGCCGAATCGGGGAGGGAGAGCAGTACTTC	CASRIGEGEQYF
TRBV7-2	NA	TRBJ2-7	NA	TGTGCCAGCAGCCAACCTTTCTACGAGCAGTACTTC	CASSQPFYEQYF
TRBV12-5	NA	TRBJ2-2	NA	TGTGCTAGTGGTTCTGAGAACACCGGGGAGCTGTTTTTT	CASGSENTGELFF
TRBV7-9	NA	TRBJ2-1	NA	TGTGCCAGCAGCGCCATGACAGCGGACAATGAGCAGTTCTTC	CASSAMTADNEQFF
TRBV4-1	NA	TRBJ1-2	NA	TGCGCCAGCAGCCAAGGGGACGGGAGAAAGAACTATGGCTACACCTTC	CASSQGDGRKNYGYTF
TRBV18	NA	TRBJ2-1	TRBD2	TGTGCCAGCTCACCATCGGGACTAGCATACAATGAGCAGTTCTTC	CASSPSGLAYNEQFF
TRBV5-8	NA	TRBJ2-7	NA	TGTGCCAGCAGCTTGGTTGTGGCGGGTCCAACCTACGAGCAGTACTTC	CASSLVVAGPTYEQYF
TRBV7-8	NA	TRBJ2-1	NA	TGTGCCAGCAGCTTAGACAGTTACAATGAGCAGTTCTTC	CASSLDSYNEQFF
TRBV5-4	NA	TRBJ1-6	TRBD1	TGTGCCAGCAGCTTGAGGGGACAGGGGTCCTATAATTCACCCCTCCACTTT	CASSLRGQGSYNSPLHF
TRBV4-2	NA	TRBJ2-1	TRBD2	TGTGCCAGCAGCCAAGACGCGGGGGGTCAAAATGAGCAGTTCTTC	CASSQDAGGQNEQFF
TRBV21-1	NA	TRBJ2-3	NA	TGTGCCAGCAGCAAACGCGACTTTTTGCCCGGGAACATCCTAGATACGCAGTATTTT	CASSKRDFLPGNILDTQYF
TRBV19	NA	TRBJ1-1	TRBD1	TGTGCCAGTAGTACACTGACAGGGCGTGGGACTGAAGCTTTCTTT	CASSTLTGRGTEAFF
TRBV12-3/TRBV12-4	NA	TRBJ1-6	NA	TGTGCCAGCAGGGAGGGAGGGCAGTCACCCCTCCACTTT	CASREGGQSPLHF
TRBV7-9	NA	TRBJ1-2	NA	TGTGCCAGCGCCACCCCCTCCATGCTCCGTGGCTACACCTTC	CASATPSMLRGYTF
TRBV6-1	NA	TRBJ2-7	NA	TGTGCCAGCAGTGAAATCCTAGGAGGGCAGTACTTC	CASSEILGGQYF
TRBV19	NA	TRBJ1-1	NA	TGTGCCAGCAACAGGGAGGTCGGTGAAGCTTTCTTT	CASNREVGEAFF
TRBV19	NA	TRBJ2-1	NA	TGTGCCAGTAGTACCAGGGTCTCTGAGCAGTTCTTC	CASSTRVSEQFF
TRBV7-9	NA	TRBJ2-7	TRBD2	TGTGCCAGCAGCTTCGGACTAGCGGGGTCAACAACCTACGAGCAGTACTTC	CASSFGLAGSTTYEQYF
TRBV30	NA	TRBJ1-5	NA	TGTGCCTGGAGTGCGGGGGCTCACAATCAGCCCCAGCATTTT	CAWSAGAHNQPQHF
TRBV24-1	NA	TRBJ2-2	TRBD2	TGTGCCACCCCCACGGGACTAGCGGGGGGGGAGCTGTTTTTT	CATPTGLAGGELFF
TRBV7-8	NA	TRBJ1-1	NA	TGTGCCAGCAGCGCCACGGGAGGGCGGACTGAAGCTTTCTTT	CASSATGGRTEAFF
TRBV7-9	few	TRBJ1-4	TRBD1	TGTGCCAGCAGCGGGGACAGGGGACTTGGAGAAAAACTGTTTTTT	CASSGDRGLGEKLFF
TRBV4-1	NA	TRBJ2-1	TRBD2	TGCGCCAGCAGCCAAGAACAGCGGGGCTATGAGCAGTTCTTC	CASSQEQRGYEQFF
TRBV4-1	NA	TRBJ1-5	NA	TGCGCCAGCAGCCAACCTAGAGGGGGTCAGCCCCAGCATTTT	CASSQPRGGQPQHF
TRBV6-5	NA	TRBJ1-5	NA	TGTGCCAGCAAGGCGGATAGCAATCAGCCCCAGCATTTT	CASKADSNQPQHF
TRBV3-1/TRBV3-2	few	TRBJ1-2	NA	TGTGCCAGCAGCCAACACGGTGGCTACACCTTC	CASSQHGGYTF
TRBV7-3	NA	TRBJ2-6	NA	TGTGCCAGCAGCTTAACGGGGGGCGCTGGGGCCAACGTCCTGACTTTC	CASSLTGGAGANVLTF
TRBV11-2	NA	TRBJ2-5	TRBD2	TGTGCCAGCAGCTTCCCCCCAAGGTCAGCGGGGTTGAATACCCAGTACTTC	CASSFPPRSAGLNTQYF
TRBV7-2	NA	TRBJ2-1	TRBD2	TGTGCCAGCAGCCCACATAGCGGGGGAGTCTGGAATGAGCAGTTCTTC	CASSPHSGGVWNEQFF
TRBV4-2	NA	TRBJ2-2	TRBD2	TGTGCCAGCAGCGAAAGGACTAGCCTGGGAACGGGGAACACCGGGGAGCTGTTTTTT	CASSERTSLGTGNTGELFF
TRBV27	NA	TRBJ2-1	TRBD2	TGTGCCAGCAGTTTTCTAGCGGGGGGGCGGGATGAGCAGTTCTTC	CASSFLAGGRDEQFF
TRBV18	NA	TRBJ1-4	NA	TGTGCCAGCTCACCACCCCTCGGGGCTAGAGCTAATGAAAAACTGTTTTTT	CASSPPLGARANEKLFF
TRBV19	NA	TRBJ2-2	NA	TGTGCCAGTAGGGGGGGGGCCTCCGCGAACACCGGGGAGCTGTTTTTT	CASRGGASANTGELFF
TRBV27	NA	TRBJ2-2	NA	TGTGCCAGCAAAGCAATAGCTCCGTCCATAACCGGGGAGCTGTTTTTT	CASKAIAPSITGELFF
TRBV5-1	NA	TRBJ2-3	NA	TGCGCCAGCAGCTTGAGATCAGCGGCAGATACGCAGTATTTT	CASSLRSAADTQYF
TRBV5-1	NA	TRBJ1-2	NA	TGCGCCAGCAGCAAGAGTGGGGAAGGGGTCGCTACTGGCTACACCTTC	CASSKSGEGVATGYTF
TRBV5-1	NA	TRBJ2-1	NA	TGCGCCAGCAGCTTGGAGGCCAGGACCTCCTACAATGAGCAGTTCTTC	CASSLEARTSYNEQFF
TRBV27	few	TRBJ2-2	NA	TGTGCCAGCAGGCCAGAGAAAGTCGACAGGCCTCGTTTGTGGGAGCTGTTTTTT	CASRPEKVDRPRLWELFF
TRBV6-5	NA	TRBJ2-3	NA	TGTGCCAGCAGTTCGGACAGAGATACGCAGTATTTT	CASSSDRDTQYF
TRBV7-8	NA	TRBJ1-1	NA	TGTGCCAGCAGCTTAGTGCAGGGAGGGACTGAAGCTTTCTTT	CASSLVQGGTEAFF
TRBV30	once	TRBJ1-2	NA	TGTGCCTGGAGGGGGGGAGGGGGTGAATATGGCTACACCTTC	CAWRGGGGEYGYTF
TRBV28	NA	TRBJ1-2	NA	TGTGCCAGCAGGACGTCAACTGGTGGCTACACCTTC	CASRTSTGGYTF
TRBV7-9	NA	TRBJ2-7	NA	TGTGCCAGCAGCACCCAGGGGGGCCCAGAGTACTTC	CASSTQGGPEYF
TRBV4-1	few	TRBJ1-5	NA	TGCGCCAGCAGCCAAGAAGGCTCCCTGAAGGGGGCCCAGCATTTT	CASSQEGSLKGAQHF
TRBV7-9	NA	TRBJ1-5	NA	TGTGCCAGCAGCTTGAACCAGGGGCAGCCCCAGCATTTT	CASSLNQGQPQHF
TRBV9	NA	TRBJ1-1	NA	TGTGCCAGCAGCCCGGGGATCAACACTGAAGCTTTCTTT	CASSPGINTEAFF
TRBV9	NA	TRBJ2-1	NA	TGTGCCAGCAGCGTGGACTCACCCTTTTACAATGAGCAGTTCTTC	CASSVDSPFYNEQFF
TRBV2	NA	TRBJ1-1	NA	TGTGCCAGCGGGAGCAGGGCGGCCTACACTGAAGCTTTCTTT	CASGSRAAYTEAFF
TRBV6-5	NA	TRBJ1-2	NA	TGTGCCAGCAGTTATGGGGTCGAGGGCTACACCTTC	CASSYGVEGYTF
TRBV15	NA	TRBJ2-7	TRBD1	TGTGCCACCAGCAGGGACAGGGGAAATGATTACGAGCAGTACTTC	CATSRDRGNDYEQYF
TRBV19	NA	TRBJ2-2	NA	TGTGCCAGTAGTATGTGGACCGGGGAGCTGTTTTTT	CASSMWTGELFF
TRBV3-1/TRBV3-2	NA	TRBJ1-2	NA	TGTGCCAGCAGCCAAGTTAGGGGGAGAGGTGGCTACACCTTC	CASSQVRGRGGYTF
TRBV19	NA	TRBJ1-2	NA	TGTGCCAGTGGGCAGGGTGTGGGCTACACCTTC	CASGQGVGYTF
TRBV6-1	NA	TRBJ1-5	NA	TGTGCCAGCAGTGAAGAGGGAGGACGGGGTCAGCCCCAGCATTTT	CASSEEGGRGQPQHF
TRBV10-3	NA	TRBJ2-3	NA	TGTGCCATCAGCTCCTCGACAGGTAGCACAGATACGCAGTATTTT	CAISSSTGSTDTQYF
TRBV28	NA	TRBJ1-6	NA	TGTGCCAGCAGGCCCCGGGGGGCAGGGCTCTATAATTCACCCCTCCACTTT	CASRPRGAGLYNSPLHF
TRBV5-1	NA	TRBJ1-1	NA	TGCGCCAGCAGCTTTCGACAGTCCACTGAAGCTTTCTTT	CASSFRQSTEAFF
TRBV9	NA	TRBJ2-2	TRBD2	TGTGCCAGCAGCGTAGGGGGAGGGGTCACCGGGGAGCTGTTTTTT	CASSVGGGVTGELFF